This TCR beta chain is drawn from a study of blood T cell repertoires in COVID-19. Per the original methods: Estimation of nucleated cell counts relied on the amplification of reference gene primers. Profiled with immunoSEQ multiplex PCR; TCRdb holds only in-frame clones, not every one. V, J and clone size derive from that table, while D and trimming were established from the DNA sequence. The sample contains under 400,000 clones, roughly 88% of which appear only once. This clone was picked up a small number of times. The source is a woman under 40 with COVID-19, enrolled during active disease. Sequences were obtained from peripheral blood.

Here the CDR3 reads CASSPGQGPNTEAFF. The CDR3 coding sequence is TGCGCCAGCAGCCCGGGACAGGGTCCGAACACTGAAGCTTTCTTT. The genes are TRBV5-1 and TRBJ1-1, with TRBD1 identical over 9 bases. The CDR3 runs to 15 residues. Trimming took 4 bases from V and 1 from J; bases not matched to a gene: 5. The germline V gene has CDR1 SGHRS and CDR2 YFSETQ.